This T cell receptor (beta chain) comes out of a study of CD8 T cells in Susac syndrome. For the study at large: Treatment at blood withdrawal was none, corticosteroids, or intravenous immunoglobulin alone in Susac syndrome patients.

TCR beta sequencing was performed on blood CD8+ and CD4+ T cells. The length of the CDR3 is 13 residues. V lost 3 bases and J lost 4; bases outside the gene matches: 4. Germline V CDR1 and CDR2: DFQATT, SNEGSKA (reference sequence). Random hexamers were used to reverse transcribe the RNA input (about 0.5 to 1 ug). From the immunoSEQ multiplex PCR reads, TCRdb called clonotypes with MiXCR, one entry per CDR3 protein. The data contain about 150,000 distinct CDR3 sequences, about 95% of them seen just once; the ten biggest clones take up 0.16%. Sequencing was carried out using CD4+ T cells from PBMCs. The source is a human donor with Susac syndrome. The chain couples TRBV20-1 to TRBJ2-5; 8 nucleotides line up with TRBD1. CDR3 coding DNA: TGCAGTGCTAGTGTCAGGGGGCGAGAGACCCAGTACTTC. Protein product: CSASVRGRETQYF.